This T cell receptor (beta chain) was profiled in a study of blood T cell repertoires in COVID-19. On the study more broadly: Spain, Italy and the United States supplied samples that represented acute and convalescent COVID-19. T cells, B-cell-depleted T cells, or PBMCs supplied cDNA or gDNA.

As handled by the study authors: It was from reference gene primer amplification that nucleated cell counts were estimated. Some clones are missing from TCRdb's copy, which holds only in-frame ones; the method was immunoSEQ multiplex PCR. D and trimming come from the DNA, and the V and J calls and clone size come from that table. Here the sample spans about 400,000 clones, 65% to 90% being singletons. CDR1 SGDLS and CDR2 YYNGEE come from the germline V gene. V lost 2 bases to trimming and J lost 3 bases; unmatched junction nucleotides: 7. The CDR3 totals 15 residues. Sequencing was done on a sample of peripheral blood. The chain uses TRBV9 and TRBJ1-2; TRBD1 matches 7 bases. The sequence was collected from a woman aged 55-69 years with COVID-19, enrolled during active disease. For the CDR3, the DNA is TGTGCCAGCAGCGTCACAGGGGCCCCAGACTATGGCTACACCTTC. It specifies CASSVTGAPDYGYTF.